Listed below are T cell receptor beta chains from one sample, sequenced in a study of response to subunit inactivated influenza vaccine. TCRdb called the RT-PCR reads again in MiXCR, with one record for every CDR3 protein. The sample shows some 480,000 distinct CDR3 sequences, around 9.9% of them seen only once. The specimen was PBMCs from blood, collected roughly 6 weeks after vaccination. The receptors come from a man aged 45-65 years who received an inactivated influenza vaccine. CDR3s include the opening cysteine and the closing phenylalanine or tryptophan. The D gene is left open where the match is weak. Rows give clone size only sometimes, using once, few, many, or a class for an expanded clone.

few	TRBV4-3	TRBJ2-7	.	15	TGCGCCAGCAGCCAAGATCGAGGGTTCTCCTACGAGCAGTACTTC	CASSQDRGFSYEQYF
.	TRBV27	TRBJ2-3	TRBD1	16	TGTGCCAGCAGACTGATCGGGACAGGGAATACAGATACGCAGTATTTT	CASRLIGTGNTDTQYF
.	TRBV7-2	TRBJ1-4	.	13	TGTGCCAGCAGCTTTCAAGGACAGAAAAAACTGTTTTTT	CASSFQGQKKLFF
few	TRBV29-1	TRBJ2-1	.	13	TGCAGCGGAGGGGGTCACAGCTCCAATGAGCAGTTCTTC	CSGGGHSSNEQFF
.	TRBV10-3	TRBJ2-5	.	14	TGTGCCATCAGTGAGATCCCCGCCGGGGAGACCCAGTACTTC	CAISEIPAGETQYF
.	TRBV14	TRBJ2-1	TRBD2	15	TGTGCCAGCAGCCAAGGCGGGAGCTGGTTCAATGAGCAGTTCTTC	CASSQGGSWFNEQFF
few	TRBV4-1	TRBJ1-1	.	13	TGCGCCAGCAGCCAGGAGGGAGGGGCTGAAGCTTTCTTT	CASSQEGGAEAFF
few	TRBV5-1	TRBJ2-2	.	15	TGCGCCAGCAGCTTGCACGCCAGGGTGACCGGGGAGCTGTTTTTT	CASSLHARVTGELFF
few	TRBV29-1	TRBJ1-2	TRBD1	13	TGCAGCGTTGGGGGCCAGGGGGACTATGGCTACACCTTC	CSVGGQGDYGYTF
.	TRBV7-2	TRBJ1-5	.	12	TGTGCCAGTTCAGACAGGTACCAGCCCCAGCATTTT	CASSDRYQPQHF
.	TRBV11-2	TRBJ2-5	TRBD2	18	TGTGCCAGCAGGTTAACCGGGACTAGCGGGGGGGCCAGAGAGACCCAGTACTTC	CASRLTGTSGGARETQYF
many	TRBV6-2/TRBV6-3	TRBJ2-7	.	11	TGTGCCAGCTCGCGGTACTACGAGCAGTACTTC	CASSRYYEQYF
many	TRBV10-3	TRBJ2-7	TRBD2	12	TGTGCCATCAGGGGGGGGTCCTACGAGCAGTACTTC	CAIRGGSYEQYF
.	TRBV12-3/TRBV12-4	TRBJ2-4	TRBD1	13	TGTGCCAGCAGCCGGGACAGGGTGGACATTCAGTACTTC	CASSRDRVDIQYF
.	TRBV20-1	TRBJ2-3	.	12	TGCAGTGCTAGTAGGCAGCCAGATACGCAGTATTTT	CSASRQPDTQYF
few	TRBV11-2	TRBJ1-1	TRBD1	13	TGTGCCAGCAGCAGTGGGACAGTCGCCCAGGCTTTCTTT	CASSSGTVAQAFF
.	TRBV7-8	TRBJ2-1	TRBD2	13	TGTGCCAGCAGCTTTAGCGGGACTGATGAGCAGTTCTTC	CASSFSGTDEQFF
many	TRBV4-3	TRBJ2-3	.	16	TGCGCCAGCAGCCAAGATTCGAGAGGGGGGGCAGATACGCAGTATTTT	CASSQDSRGGADTQYF
few	TRBV7-9	TRBJ2-1	.	14	TGTGCCAGCAGCTTGTCCATCAAGGGGAATGAGCAGTTCTTC	CASSLSIKGNEQFF
.	TRBV11-2	TRBJ2-5	TRBD2	15	TGTGCCAGCAGCTTAACTAGCGTCCTCCAAGAGACCCAGTACTTC	CASSLTSVLQETQYF
few	TRBV6-5	TRBJ2-3	.	12	TGTGCCAGCAGTTACGAGGGAGATACGCAGTATTTT	CASSYEGDTQYF
many	TRBV29-1	TRBJ2-7	.	15	TGCAGCGTTGAAGTCTTAGGGGGGGCCGCCTACGAGCAGTACTTC	CSVEVLGGAAYEQYF
few	TRBV4-2	TRBJ2-2	.	15	TGTGCCAGCAGCCAAGATTGGAGAAGCACCGGGGAGCTGTTTTTT	CASSQDWRSTGELFF
many	TRBV7-9	TRBJ2-5	.	12	TGTGCCAGCAGCTTTCCAGTGGAGACCCAGTACTTC	CASSFPVETQYF
once	TRBV2	TRBJ2-2	.	15	TGTGCCAGCAGTGAACTGGGAACGAACACCGGGGAGCTGTTTTTT	CASSELGTNTGELFF
.	TRBV28	TRBJ2-3	TRBD2	14	TGTGCCAGCAGTCGTAGCGGGACTACAGATACGCAGTATTTT	CASSRSGTTDTQYF
.	TRBV7-2	TRBJ2-7	.	16	TGTGCCAGCAGCCCAGACCGCGGGATGAGCTCCTACGAGCAGTACTTC	CASSPDRGMSSYEQYF
.	TRBV6-5	TRBJ2-3	TRBD1	19	TGTGCCAGCAGTTACTCGGGGACAGGGGGCTTAGGTGGCACAGATACGCAGTATTTT	CASSYSGTGGLGGTDTQYF
.	TRBV11-2	TRBJ2-5	TRBD2	15	TGTGCCAGCAGCTTGCTAGCGGGGCCTGGGGAGACCCAGTACTTC	CASSLLAGPGETQYF
few	TRBV7-2	TRBJ2-7	TRBD2	16	TGTGCCAGCACCAAGGTTGGGATAGCGGGGATCTACGAGCAGTACTTC	CASTKVGIAGIYEQYF
.	TRBV20-1	TRBJ2-1	.	14	TGCAGTGCCCACCTTATTAACTCCTACAATGAGCAGTTCTTC	CSAHLINSYNEQFF
few	TRBV4-3	TRBJ2-6	.	15	TGCGCCAGCAGCCACGGGCCTCTTGGGGCCAACGTCCTGACTTTC	CASSHGPLGANVLTF
.	TRBV2	TRBJ1-6	.	13	TGTGCCAGCAGTGAATGGGGGGGCTCACCCCTCCACTTT	CASSEWGGSPLHF
few	TRBV2	TRBJ2-7	TRBD2	14	TGTGCCAGCGGGTCTAGGGACTATTACTACGAGCAGTACTTC	CASGSRDYYYEQYF
.	TRBV7-9	TRBJ2-1	.	14	TGTGCCACCAGGGCGGGTAGCTCCTACAATGAGCAGTTCTTC	CATRAGSSYNEQFF
many	TRBV2	TRBJ2-5	TRBD2	15	TGTGCCAGCAGTGTCGGACTAGCGGGAGTAGAGACCCAGTACTTC	CASSVGLAGVETQYF
.	TRBV12-3/TRBV12-4	TRBJ2-2	TRBD2	15	TGTGCCAGCAGTTTAGACGGGAGGGCCACCGGGGAGCTGTTTTTT	CASSLDGRATGELFF
.	TRBV10-3	TRBJ1-6	.	14	TGTGCCATCAGTGACGGCATTGACAATTCACCCCTCCACTTT	CAISDGIDNSPLHF
.	TRBV20-1	TRBJ2-3	TRBD2	16	TGCAGTGCTGAAGGACTAGCGGGGGGGCCCCTAGATACGCAGTATTTT	CSAEGLAGGPLDTQYF
.	TRBV11-1	TRBJ2-1	TRBD1	15	TGTGCCAGCAGCTCGCACTCGGGACAGGGGGGTGAGCAGTTCTTC	CASSSHSGQGGEQFF
.	TRBV7-9	TRBJ2-1	.	14	TGTGCCAGCAGCTTCCCGGTAAAATACAATGAGCAGTTCTTC	CASSFPVKYNEQFF
many	TRBV28	TRBJ1-1	.	13	TGTGCCAGCACCCGGGGGCGAGGTACTGAAGCTTTCTTT	CASTRGRGTEAFF
.	TRBV7-9	TRBJ2-3	TRBD2	16	TGTGCCAGCAGCTCAATAGCGGGGGGGCCGGGAGATACGCAGTATTTT	CASSSIAGGPGDTQYF
few	TRBV14	TRBJ2-1	.	13	TGTGCCAGCAGCCAGTCTAGGCAAAATGAGCAGTTCTTC	CASSQSRQNEQFF
.	TRBV28	TRBJ1-5	TRBD1	14	TGTGCCAGCAGAGGGCCAGGGGGGCGGCAGCCCCAGCATTTT	CASRGPGGRQPQHF
many	TRBV12-3/TRBV12-4	TRBJ2-7	.	15	TGTGCCAGCAGTTTAAGTCCGATGGCCCGGGGTGAGCAGTACTTC	CASSLSPMARGEQYF
many	TRBV4-2	TRBJ2-3	TRBD1	14	TGTGCCAGCAGCCAAGGGACAGGGATAGATACGCAGTATTTT	CASSQGTGIDTQYF
many	TRBV20-1	TRBJ2-5	TRBD2	15	TGCAGTGCTACACCTAGCGGGGGCCTCCAAGAGACCCAGTACTTC	CSATPSGGLQETQYF
many	TRBV29-1	TRBJ2-2	TRBD1	15	TGCAGCGTTGAAGAGAGGGGACAGCCTTCCGGGGAGCTGTTTTTT	CSVEERGQPSGELFF
many	TRBV4-1	TRBJ1-1	.	16	TGCGCCAGCAGCCAACCGGGACCTAGGGGAGTCACTGAAGCTTTCTTT	CASSQPGPRGVTEAFF
few	TRBV2	TRBJ2-2	.	16	TGTGCCAGCAGTTATTCCAGGGTCTTTAACACCGGGGAGCTGTTTTTT	CASSYSRVFNTGELFF
many	TRBV20-1	TRBJ2-6	.	14	TGCAGTGCTAGGTTAGGCACTGGGGCCAACGTCCTGACTTTC	CSARLGTGANVLTF